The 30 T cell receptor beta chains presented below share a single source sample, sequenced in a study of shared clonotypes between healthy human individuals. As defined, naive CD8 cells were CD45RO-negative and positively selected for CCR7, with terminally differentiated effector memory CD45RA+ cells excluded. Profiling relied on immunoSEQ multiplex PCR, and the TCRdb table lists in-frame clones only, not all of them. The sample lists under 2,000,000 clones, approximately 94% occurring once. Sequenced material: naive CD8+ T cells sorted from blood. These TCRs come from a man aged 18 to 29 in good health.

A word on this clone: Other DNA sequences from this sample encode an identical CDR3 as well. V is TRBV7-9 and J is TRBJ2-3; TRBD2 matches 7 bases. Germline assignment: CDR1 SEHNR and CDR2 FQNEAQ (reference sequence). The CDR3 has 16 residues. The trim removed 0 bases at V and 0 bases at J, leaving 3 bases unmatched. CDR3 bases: TGTGCCAGCAGCTTAGCAATTAGCGGGAGCACAGATACGCAGTATTTT. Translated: CASSLAISGSTDTQYF.

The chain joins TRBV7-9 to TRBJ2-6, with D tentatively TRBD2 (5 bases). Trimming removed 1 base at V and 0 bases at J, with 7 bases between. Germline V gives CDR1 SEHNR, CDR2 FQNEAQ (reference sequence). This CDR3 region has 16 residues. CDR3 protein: CASSLVRGSGANVLTF. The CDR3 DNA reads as TGTGCCAGCAGCTTAGTTCGGGGCTCTGGGGCCAACGTCCTGACTTTC.

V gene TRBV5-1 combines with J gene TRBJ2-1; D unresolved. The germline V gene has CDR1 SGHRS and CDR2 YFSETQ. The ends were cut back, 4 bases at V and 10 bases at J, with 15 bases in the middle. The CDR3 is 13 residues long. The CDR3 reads CASSAFKGSEQFF. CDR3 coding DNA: TGCGCCAGCAGCGCCTTCAAAGGGTCGGAGCAGTTCTTC.

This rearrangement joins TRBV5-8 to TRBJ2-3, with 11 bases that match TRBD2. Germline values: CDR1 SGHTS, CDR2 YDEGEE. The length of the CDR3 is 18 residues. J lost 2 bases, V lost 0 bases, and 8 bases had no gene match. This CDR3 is CASSLALAGVWSTDTQYF. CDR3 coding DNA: TGTGCCAGCAGCTTGGCACTAGCGGGAGTTTGGTCCACAGATACGCAGTATTTT.

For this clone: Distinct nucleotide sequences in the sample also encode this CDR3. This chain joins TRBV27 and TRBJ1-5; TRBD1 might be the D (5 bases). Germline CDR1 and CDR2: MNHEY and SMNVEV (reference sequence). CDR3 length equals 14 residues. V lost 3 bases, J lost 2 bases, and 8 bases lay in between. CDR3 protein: CASSLQGGNQPQHF. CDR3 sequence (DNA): TGTGCCAGCAGTTTGCAGGGAGGCAATCAGCCCCAGCATTTT.

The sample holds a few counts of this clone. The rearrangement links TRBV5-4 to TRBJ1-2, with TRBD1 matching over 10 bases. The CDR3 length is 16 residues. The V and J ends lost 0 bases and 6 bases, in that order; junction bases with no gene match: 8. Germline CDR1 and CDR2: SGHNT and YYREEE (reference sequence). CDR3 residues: CASSLVQGQGKNGYTF. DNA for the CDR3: TGTGCCAGCAGCTTGGTTCAGGGACAGGGGAAGAATGGCTACACCTTC.

The CDR3 loop is CALGGNEKLFF. The CDR3 DNA reads as TGTGCCCTGGGGGGGAATGAAAAACTGTTTTTT. This chain connects TRBV30 to TRBJ1-4; D possibly corresponds to TRBD1 (5 bases). Germline V gene sequence: CDR1 GTSNPN, CDR2 SVGIG (reference sequence). V was cut by 8 bases and J by 5 bases, with 9 bases left in between. This CDR3 spans 11 amino acids.

The CDR3 region has the DNA TGTGCCAGCAGCTTAGACGGGGGCGAGGATGAGCAGTTCTTC. This gives the protein CASSLDGGEDEQFF. V usage is TRBV7-9 and J usage is TRBJ2-1, with D possibly being TRBD1 or TRBD2 (6 bases each). The CDR3 consists of 14 residues. Trimming removed 1 base from V and 8 bases from J, with 12 bases in between. Germline V gene sequence: CDR1 SEHNR, CDR2 FQNEAQ (reference sequence).

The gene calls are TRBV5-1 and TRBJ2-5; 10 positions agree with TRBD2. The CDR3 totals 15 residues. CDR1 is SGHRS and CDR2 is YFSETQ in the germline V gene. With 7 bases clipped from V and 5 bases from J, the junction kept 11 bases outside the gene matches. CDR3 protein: CASSRLAGDGETQYF. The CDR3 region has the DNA TGCGCCAGCTCCCGGCTAGCGGGAGATGGGGAGACCCAGTACTTC.

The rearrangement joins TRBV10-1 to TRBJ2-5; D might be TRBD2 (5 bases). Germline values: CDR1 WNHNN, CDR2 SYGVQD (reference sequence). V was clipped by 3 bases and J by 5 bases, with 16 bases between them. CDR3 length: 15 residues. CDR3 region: CASSEIREGGETQYF. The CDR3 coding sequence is TGCGCCAGCAGTGAAATCCGAGAGGGTGGCGAGACCCAGTACTTC.

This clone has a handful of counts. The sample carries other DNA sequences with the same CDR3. The CDR3 nucleotides are TGTGCCAGCAGCCAAGATCCAGGTTCCTACGAGCAGTACTTC. Translating it yields CASSQDPGSYEQYF. The genes are TRBV4-2 and TRBJ2-7; D is ambiguous. The germline gives CDR1 LGHNA, CDR2 YNFKEQ. Trimming cost V 0 bases and J 1 base, with 7 bases left between them. The CDR3 has 14 residues.

The CDR3, as DNA: TGCGCCAGCAGCCAAGAAAGGTGGTCCTACGAGCAGTACTTC. Its translation is CASSQERWSYEQYF. The J gene is TRBJ2-7, the V gene TRBV4-3; D unclear. Germline V lookup: CDR1 LGHNA, CDR2 YSLEER. The CDR3 is 14 residues long. V was cut by 0 bases and J by 1 base, with 7 bases left in between.

Here the CDR3 DNA reads TGTGCCAGCAGTTTAGATAGGGGGGGGACTGAAGCTTTCTTT. This codes for CASSLDRGGTEAFF. The chain recombines TRBV28 with TRBJ1-1, with D maybe TRBD1 (6 bases). Germline V CDR1 and CDR2: MDHEN, SYDVKM. The germline V and J ends were trimmed by 2 bases and 5 bases, with 12 bases remaining between them. This CDR3 region has 14 residues. The full variable domain, rest sourced from reference TRBV28 and TRBJ1-1, is DVKVTQSSRYLVKRTGEKVFLECVQDMDHENMFWYRQDPGLGLRLIYFSYDVKMKEKGDIPEGYSVSREKKERFSLILESASTNQTSMYLCASSLDRGGTEAFFGQGTRLTVV.

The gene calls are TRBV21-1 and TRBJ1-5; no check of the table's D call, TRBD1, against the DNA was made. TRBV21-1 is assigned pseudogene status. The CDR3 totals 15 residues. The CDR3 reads CASSKETGDGQPQHF. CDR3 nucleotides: TGTGCCAGCAGCAAAGAGACAGGGGACGGTCAGCCCCAGCATTTT.

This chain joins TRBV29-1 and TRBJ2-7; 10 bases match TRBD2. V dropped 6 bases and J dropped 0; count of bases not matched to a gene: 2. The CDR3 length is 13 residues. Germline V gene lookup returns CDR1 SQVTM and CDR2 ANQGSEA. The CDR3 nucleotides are TGCAGCGTAGCGGGGGGGAACTCCTACGAGCAGTACTTC. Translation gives CSVAGGNSYEQYF.

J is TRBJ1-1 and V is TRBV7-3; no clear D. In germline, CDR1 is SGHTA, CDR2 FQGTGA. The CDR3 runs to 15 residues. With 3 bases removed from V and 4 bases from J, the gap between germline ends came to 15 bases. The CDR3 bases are TGTGCCAGCAGCTTTTCTCACCTTGGAGCCACTGAAGCTTTCTTT. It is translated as CASSFSHLGATEAFF. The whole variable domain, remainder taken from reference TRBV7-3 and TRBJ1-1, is GAGVSQTPSNKVTEKGKYVELRCDPISGHTALYWYRQSLGQGPEFLIYFQGTGAADDSGLPNDRFFAVRPEGSVSTLKIQRTERGDSAVYLCASSFSHLGATEAFFGQGTRLTVV.

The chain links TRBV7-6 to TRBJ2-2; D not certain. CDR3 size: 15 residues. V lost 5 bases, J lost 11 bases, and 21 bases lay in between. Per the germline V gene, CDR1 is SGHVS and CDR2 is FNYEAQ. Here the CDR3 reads CASSARVAASDELFF. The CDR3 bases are TGTGCCAGCAGCGCAAGGGTGGCAGCCAGCGATGAGCTGTTTTTT.

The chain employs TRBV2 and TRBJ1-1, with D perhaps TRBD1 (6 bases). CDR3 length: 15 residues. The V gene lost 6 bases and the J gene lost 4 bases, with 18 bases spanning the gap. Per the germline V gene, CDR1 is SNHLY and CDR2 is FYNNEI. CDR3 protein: CASRLRQATSTEAFF. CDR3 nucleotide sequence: TGTGCCAGCAGGCTCCGACAGGCGACATCCACTGAAGCTTTCTTT.

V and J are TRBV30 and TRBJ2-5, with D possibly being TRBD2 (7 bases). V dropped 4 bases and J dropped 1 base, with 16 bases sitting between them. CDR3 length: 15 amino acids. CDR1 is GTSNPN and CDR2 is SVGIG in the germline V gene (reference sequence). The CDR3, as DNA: TGTGCCTGGAACAGGGCTAGCGGTTTCCAAGAGACCCAGTACTTC. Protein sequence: CAWNRASGFQETQYF.

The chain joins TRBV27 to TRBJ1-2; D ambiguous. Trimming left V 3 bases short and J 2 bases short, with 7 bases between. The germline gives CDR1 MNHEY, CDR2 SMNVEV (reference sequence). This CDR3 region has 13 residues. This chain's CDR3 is CASSLKPNYGYTF. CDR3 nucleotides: TGTGCCAGCAGTTTGAAACCAAACTATGGCTACACCTTC.

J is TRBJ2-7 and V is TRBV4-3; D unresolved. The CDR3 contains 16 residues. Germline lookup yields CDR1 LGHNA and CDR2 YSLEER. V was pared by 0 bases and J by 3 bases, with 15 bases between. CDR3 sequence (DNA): TGCGCCAGCAGCCAAGATCCTTACGCAACCTTCTACGAGCAGTACTTC. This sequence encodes CASSQDPYATFYEQYF.

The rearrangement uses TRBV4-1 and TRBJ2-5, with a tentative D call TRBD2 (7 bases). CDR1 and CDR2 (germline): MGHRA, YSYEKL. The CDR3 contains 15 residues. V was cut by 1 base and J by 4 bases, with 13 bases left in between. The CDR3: CASSQVGGASETQYF. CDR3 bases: TGCGCCAGCAGCCAAGTAGGGGGGGCATCAGAGACCCAGTACTTC.

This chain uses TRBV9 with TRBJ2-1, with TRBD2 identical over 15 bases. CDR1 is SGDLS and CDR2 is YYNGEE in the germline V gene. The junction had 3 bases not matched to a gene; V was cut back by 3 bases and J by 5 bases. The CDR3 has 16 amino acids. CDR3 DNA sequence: TGTGCCAGCAGCGGATGGACTAGCGGGGGGGACAATGAGCAGTTCTTC. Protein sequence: CASSGWTSGGDNEQFF.

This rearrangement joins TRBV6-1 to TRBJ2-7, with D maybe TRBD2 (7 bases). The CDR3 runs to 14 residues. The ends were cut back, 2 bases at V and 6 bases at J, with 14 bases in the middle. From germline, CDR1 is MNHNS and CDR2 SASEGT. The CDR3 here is CASSELGGRVEQYF. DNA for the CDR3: TGTGCCAGCAGTGAACTCGGGGGGCGGGTCGAGCAGTACTTC.

The CDR3 protein is CASSFRDRGPEQFF. CDR3 nucleotide sequence: TGTGCCAGCAGCTTCCGGGACAGGGGGCCTGAGCAGTTCTTC. This chain joins TRBV7-9 and TRBJ2-1; TRBD1 agrees at 12 bases. The CDR3 sequence is 14 residues long. Trimming cost V 3 bases and J 9 bases; bases outside gene matches: 3. The germline gives CDR1 SEHNR, CDR2 FQNEAQ (reference sequence).

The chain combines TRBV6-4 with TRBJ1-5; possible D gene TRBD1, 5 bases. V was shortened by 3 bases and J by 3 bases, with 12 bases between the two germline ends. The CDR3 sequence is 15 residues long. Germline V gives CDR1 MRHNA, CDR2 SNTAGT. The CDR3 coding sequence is TGTGCCAGCAGTGAGTTCAGGGAGGACAATCAGCCCCAGCATTTT. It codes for CASSEFREDNQPQHF.

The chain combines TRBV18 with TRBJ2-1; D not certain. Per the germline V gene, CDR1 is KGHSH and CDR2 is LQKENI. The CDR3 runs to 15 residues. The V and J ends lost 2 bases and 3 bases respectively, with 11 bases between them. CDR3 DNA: TGTGCCAGCTCACCAGAAGTTTCGGGCTACAATGAGCAGTTCTTC. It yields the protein CASSPEVSGYNEQFF. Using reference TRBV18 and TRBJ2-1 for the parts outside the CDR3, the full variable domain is NAGVMQNPRHLVRRRGQEARLRCSPMKGHSHVYWYRQLPEEGLKFMVYLQKENIIDESGMPKERFSAEFPKEGPSILRIQQVVRGDSAAYFCASSPEVSGYNEQFFGPGTRLTVL.

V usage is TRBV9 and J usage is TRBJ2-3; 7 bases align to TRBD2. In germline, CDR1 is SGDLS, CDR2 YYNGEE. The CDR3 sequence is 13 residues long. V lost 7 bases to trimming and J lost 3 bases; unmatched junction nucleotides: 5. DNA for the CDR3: TGTGCCAGCGGACTAGGTCTTACAGATACGCAGTATTTT. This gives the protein CASGLGLTDTQYF.

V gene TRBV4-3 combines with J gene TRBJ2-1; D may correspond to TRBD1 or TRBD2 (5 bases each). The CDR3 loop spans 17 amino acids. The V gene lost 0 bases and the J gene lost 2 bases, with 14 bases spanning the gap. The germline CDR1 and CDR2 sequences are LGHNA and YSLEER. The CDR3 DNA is TGCGCCAGCAGCCAAGATCGGACGAGGGGAGCCTACAATGAGCAGTTCTTC. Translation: CASSQDRTRGAYNEQFF.

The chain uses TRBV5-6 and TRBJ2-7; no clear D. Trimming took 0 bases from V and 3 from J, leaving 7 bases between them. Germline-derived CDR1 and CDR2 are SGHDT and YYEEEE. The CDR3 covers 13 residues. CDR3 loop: CASSLGADYEQYF. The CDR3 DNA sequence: TGTGCCAGCAGCTTGGGGGCGGACTACGAGCAGTACTTC.